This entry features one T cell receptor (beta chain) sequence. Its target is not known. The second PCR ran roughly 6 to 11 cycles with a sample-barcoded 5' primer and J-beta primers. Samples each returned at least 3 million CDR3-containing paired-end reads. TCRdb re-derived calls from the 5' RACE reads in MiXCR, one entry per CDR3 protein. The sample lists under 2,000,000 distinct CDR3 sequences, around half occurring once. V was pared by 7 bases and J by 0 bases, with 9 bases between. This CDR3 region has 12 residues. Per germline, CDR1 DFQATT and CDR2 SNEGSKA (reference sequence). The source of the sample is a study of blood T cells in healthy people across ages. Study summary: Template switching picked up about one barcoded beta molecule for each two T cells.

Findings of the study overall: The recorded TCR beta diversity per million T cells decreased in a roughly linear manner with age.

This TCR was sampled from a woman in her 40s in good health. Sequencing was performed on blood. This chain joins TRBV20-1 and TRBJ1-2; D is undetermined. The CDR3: CSVPPSNYGYTF. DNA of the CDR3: TGCAGTGTGCCCCCCTCTAACTATGGCTACACCTTC.